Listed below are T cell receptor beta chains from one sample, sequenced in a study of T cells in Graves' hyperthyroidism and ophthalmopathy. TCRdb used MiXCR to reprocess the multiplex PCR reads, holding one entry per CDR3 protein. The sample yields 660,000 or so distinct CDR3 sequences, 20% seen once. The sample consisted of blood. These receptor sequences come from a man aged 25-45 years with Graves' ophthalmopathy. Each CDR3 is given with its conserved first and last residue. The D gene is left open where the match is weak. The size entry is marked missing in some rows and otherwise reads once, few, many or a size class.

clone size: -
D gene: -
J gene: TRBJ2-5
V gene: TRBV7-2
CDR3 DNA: TGTGCCAGCAGCTTAATGGGGATTTCGGAGACCCAGTACTTC
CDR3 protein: CASSLMGISETQYF

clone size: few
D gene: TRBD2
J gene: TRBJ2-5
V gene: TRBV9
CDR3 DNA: TGTGCCAGCAGCGTAACGGGGCGGGAGGTAGGGGCCGGTGGAGAGACCCAGTACTTC
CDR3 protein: CASSVTGREVGAGGETQYF

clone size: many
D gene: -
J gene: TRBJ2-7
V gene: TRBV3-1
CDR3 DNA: TGTGCCAGCAGCCCGAACCCCTCCTACGAGCAGTACTTC
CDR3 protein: CASSPNPSYEQYF

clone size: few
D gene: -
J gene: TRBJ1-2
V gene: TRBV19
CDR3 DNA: TGTGCCAGTAGTGTTCGCCTAACCCAGGTGAACTATGGCTACACCTTC
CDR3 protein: CASSVRLTQVNYGYTF

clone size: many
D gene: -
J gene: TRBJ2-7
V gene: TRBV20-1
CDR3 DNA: TGCAGTGCTAGCGGGAGCTACGAGCAGTACTTC
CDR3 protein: CSASGSYEQYF

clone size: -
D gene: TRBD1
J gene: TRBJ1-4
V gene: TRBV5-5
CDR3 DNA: TGTGCCAGCAGCTTACCCGGGACAGGGAATGAAAAACTGTTTTTT
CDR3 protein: CASSLPGTGNEKLFF

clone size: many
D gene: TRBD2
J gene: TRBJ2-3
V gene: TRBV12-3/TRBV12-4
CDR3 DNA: TGTGCCAGCAGTCCCCCGGCTAGCGGTTATACGCAGTATTTT
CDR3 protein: CASSPPASGYTQYF

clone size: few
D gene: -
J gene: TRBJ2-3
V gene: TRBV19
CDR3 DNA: TGTGCCAGTGGGTTACAAGGGGACACAGATACGCAGTATTTT
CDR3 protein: CASGLQGDTDTQYF

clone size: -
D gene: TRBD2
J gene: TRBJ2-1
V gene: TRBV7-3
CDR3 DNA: TGTGCCAGCAAAGGACTAGCGGGAGGCTACAATGAGCAGTTCTTC
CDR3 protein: CASKGLAGGYNEQFF

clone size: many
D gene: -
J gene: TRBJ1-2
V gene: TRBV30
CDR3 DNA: TGTGCCTGGAGTGCGGGGACCCAATCCACCTTC
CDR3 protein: CAWSAGTQSTF

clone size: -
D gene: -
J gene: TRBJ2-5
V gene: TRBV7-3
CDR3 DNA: TGTGCCAGCAGCTTAATGGGGTTCGGGACGGTAACTAGGTGGTGGGGGGAGACCCAGTACTTC
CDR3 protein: CASSLMGFGTVTRWWGETQYF

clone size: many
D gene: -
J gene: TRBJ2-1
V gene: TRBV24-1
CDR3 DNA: TGTGCCACCAGTGATTCGGCCAGTGAGCAGTTCTTC
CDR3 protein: CATSDSASEQFF

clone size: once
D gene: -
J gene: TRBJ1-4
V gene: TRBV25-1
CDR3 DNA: TGTGCCAGCAGTGATCTACAGGGAGCTAATGAAAAACTGTTTTTT
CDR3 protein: CASSDLQGANEKLFF

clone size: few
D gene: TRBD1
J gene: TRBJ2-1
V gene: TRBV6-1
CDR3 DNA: TGTGCCAGCACCTCACCCCGGGACAGGACCTACAATGAGCAGTTCTTC
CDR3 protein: CASTSPRDRTYNEQFF

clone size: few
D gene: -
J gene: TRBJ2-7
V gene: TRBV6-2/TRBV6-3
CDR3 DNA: TGTGCCAGCAGTTACTCGAGTTTCGCACGATCGAGGCACGAGCAGTACTTC
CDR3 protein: CASSYSSFARSRHEQYF

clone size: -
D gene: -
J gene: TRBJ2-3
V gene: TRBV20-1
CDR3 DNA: TGCAGTGCTAGAGATAACAACGTGGGCACAGATACGCAGTATTTT
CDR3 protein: CSARDNNVGTDTQYF

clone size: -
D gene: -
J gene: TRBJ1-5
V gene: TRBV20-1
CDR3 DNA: TGCAGTGCTAGAGATAGCCGACGGGGAGCTTATCAGCCCCAGCATTTT
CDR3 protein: CSARDSRRGAYQPQHF

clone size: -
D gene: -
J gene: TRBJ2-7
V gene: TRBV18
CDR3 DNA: TGTGCCAGCTCTTCAGGAGGGCTTGGGAACTACGAGCAGTACTTC
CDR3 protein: CASSSGGLGNYEQYF

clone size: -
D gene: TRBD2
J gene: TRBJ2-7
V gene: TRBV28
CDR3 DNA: TGTGCCAGCAGTTTATCCTGGGGTAGCGGGGTCTACGAGCAGTACTTC
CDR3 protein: CASSLSWGSGVYEQYF

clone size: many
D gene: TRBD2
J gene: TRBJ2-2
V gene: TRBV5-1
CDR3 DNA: TGCGCCAGCAGCCCTAGCGGGCGGGACACCGGGGAGCTGTTTTTT
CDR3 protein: CASSPSGRDTGELFF

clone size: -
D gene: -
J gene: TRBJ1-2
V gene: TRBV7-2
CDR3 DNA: TGTGCCAGCAGCCCATCGGACGGTAACTATGGCTACACCTTC
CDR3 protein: CASSPSDGNYGYTF

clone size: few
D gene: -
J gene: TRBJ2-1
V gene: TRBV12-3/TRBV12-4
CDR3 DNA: TGTGCCAGCAGTTTAGGGGGGACACAAAACAATGAGCAGTTCTTC
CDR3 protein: CASSLGGTQNNEQFF

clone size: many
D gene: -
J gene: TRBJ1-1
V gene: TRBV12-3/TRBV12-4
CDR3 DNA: TGTGCCAGCAGCCCCGGGGGCCAGAACACTGAAGCTTTCTTT
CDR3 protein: CASSPGGQNTEAFF

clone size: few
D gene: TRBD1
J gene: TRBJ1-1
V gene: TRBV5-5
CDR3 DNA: TGTGCCAGCAGCCCCCAATGGGACAGAATGAACACTGAAGCTTTCTTT
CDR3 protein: CASSPQWDRMNTEAFF

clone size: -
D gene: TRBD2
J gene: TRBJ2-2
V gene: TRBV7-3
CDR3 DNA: TGTGCCAGCAGCCCCGGGACTAGCGGGATCCCCGGGGAGCCGTTTTTT
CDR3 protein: CASSPGTSGIPGEPFF